This entry concerns a single T cell receptor (beta chain). The data were produced by immunoSEQ multiplex PCR, yet TCRdb's version contains in-frame clones alone and is incomplete. Of 140,000 to 150,000 clones detected, approximately 89% appear once; the ten largest clones hold around 1.5%. The data originate from a study of blood T cell repertoires in COVID-19. About the research overall: Donors in the United States, Italy and Spain gave samples during acute or convalescent COVID-19.

Input material: peripheral blood. The sequence came from a human donor in a cohort sampled during active COVID-19.

This CDR3 reads CASTRQGLNQETQYF. As DNA, the CDR3 is TGTGCCAGCACCCGACAGGGCCTAAACCAAGAGACCCAGTACTTC. The rearrangement links TRBV6-5 to TRBJ2-5; 7 bases align to TRBD1. This CDR3 comprises 15 residues. Per the germline V gene, CDR1 is MNHEY and CDR2 is SVGAGI. V dropped 7 bases and J dropped 0; count of bases not matched to a gene: 8.